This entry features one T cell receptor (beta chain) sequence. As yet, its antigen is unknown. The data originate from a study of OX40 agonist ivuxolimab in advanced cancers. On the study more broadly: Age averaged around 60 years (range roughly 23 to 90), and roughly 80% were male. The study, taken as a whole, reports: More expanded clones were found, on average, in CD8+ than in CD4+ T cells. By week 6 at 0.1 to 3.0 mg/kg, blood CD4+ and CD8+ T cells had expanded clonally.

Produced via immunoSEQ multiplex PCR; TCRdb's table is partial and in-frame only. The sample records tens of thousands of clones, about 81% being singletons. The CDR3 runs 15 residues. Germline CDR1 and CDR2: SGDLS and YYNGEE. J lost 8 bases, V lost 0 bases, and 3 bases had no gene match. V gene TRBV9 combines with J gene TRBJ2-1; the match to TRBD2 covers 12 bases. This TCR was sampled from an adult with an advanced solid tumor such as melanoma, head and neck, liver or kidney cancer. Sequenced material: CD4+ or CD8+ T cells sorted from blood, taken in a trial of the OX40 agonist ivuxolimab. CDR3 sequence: CASSVGTSGNDEQFF. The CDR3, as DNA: TGTGCCAGCAGCGTAGGGACTAGCGGGAACGATGAGCAGTTCTTC.